The rows below give T cell receptor beta chains drawn from one sample of a study of technical replicates of blood from a few donors. The table came from immunoSEQ multiplex PCR; TCRdb's copy has only in-frame clones and leaves some out. The data show about 60,000 clones, about 90% seen once. The sequencing input was PBMCs. Source of these receptors: a human donor in good health. Some clones in this sample may be carry-over from other donors' samples. Each CDR3 is given with its conserved first and last residue. Each record gives: clone size, D gene, V gene, J gene, CDR3 protein, CDR3 DNA. The D gene is left open where the match is weak. The size entry is marked missing in some rows and otherwise reads once, few, many or a size class.

-	TRBD1	TRBV7-7	TRBJ2-5	CASSRTGTAGTQYF	TGTGCCAGCAGCCGCACAGGGACAGCAGGGACCCAGTACTTC
-	TRBD2	TRBV7-3	TRBJ2-5	CASSRQAGEAETQYF	TGTGCCAGCAGCAGACAAGCGGGAGAAGCGGAGACCCAGTACTTC
-	-	TRBV18	TRBJ2-1	CASSPRFGSGSSYNEQFF	TGTGCCAGCTCACCGAGGTTTGGTAGCGGAAGCTCCTACAATGAGCAGTTCTTC
-	TRBD1	TRBV13	TRBJ1-1	CASSRGQGNTEAFF	TGTGCCAGCAGCCGGGGACAGGGGAACACTGAAGCTTTCTTT
few	TRBD2	TRBV5-4	TRBJ2-3	CASSLESGANTQYF	TGTGCCAGCAGCTTGGAGAGCGGGGCCAATACGCAGTATTTT
-	TRBD1	TRBV19	TRBJ1-5	CASSSITPGTVSNQPQHF	TGTGCCAGTAGTAGCATCACGCCCGGGACAGTCAGCAATCAGCCCCAGCATTTT
-	-	TRBV7-6	TRBJ2-2	CASSLLGGGANTGELFF	TGTGCCAGCAGCTTATTAGGGGGGGGTGCGAACACCGGGGAGCTGTTTTTT
-	TRBD2	TRBV30	TRBJ2-7	CAWNKILAREQYF	TGTGCCTGGAACAAGATACTAGCGAGGGAGCAGTACTTC
once	TRBD1	TRBV29-1	TRBJ2-7	CSVRDRGQEQYF	TGCAGCGTTCGGGACAGGGGGCAAGAGCAGTACTTC
-	TRBD2	TRBV6-1	TRBJ2-5	CASSEGGLPQETQYF	TGTGCCAGCAGTGAAGGGGGACTACCACAAGAGACCCAGTACTTC
-	-	TRBV11-2	TRBJ1-2	CASSLDRDGYTF	TGTGCCAGCAGCTTAGACAGGGATGGCTACACCTTC
-	-	TRBV12-5	TRBJ2-3	CASALGSGSTDTQYF	TGTGCTAGTGCCCTAGGTAGCGGTTCGACAGATACGCAGTATTTT
-	TRBD1	TRBV27	TRBJ2-7	CASRPSGTGYEQYF	TGTGCCAGCAGGCCCTCCGGGACAGGCTACGAGCAGTACTTC
once	TRBD2	TRBV7-2	TRBJ2-1	CASSSRLAGGRDNEQFF	TGTGCCAGCAGCTCGAGACTAGCGGGAGGGAGGGACAATGAGCAGTTCTTC
-	-	TRBV27	TRBJ2-7	CASSLFAGTPYEQYF	TGTGCCAGCAGTTTATTTGCGGGAACCCCCTACGAGCAGTACTTC
-	-	TRBV4-2	TRBJ1-5	CASSQGRGGQPQHF	TGTGCCAGCAGCCAAGGAAGGGGTGGTCAGCCCCAGCATTTT
-	-	TRBV9	TRBJ1-1	CASSGRQASPWNTEAFF	TGTGCCAGCAGCGGAAGACAGGCTTCCCCCTGGAACACTGAAGCTTTCTTT
-	-	TRBV30	TRBJ2-1	CARPAGLNEQFF	TGTGCCCGCCCTGCGGGTTTAAATGAGCAGTTCTTC
-	TRBD1	TRBV7-9	TRBJ2-7	CASSRQGAEQYF	TGTGCCAGCAGCCGACAGGGAGCCGAGCAGTACTTC
-	-	TRBV27	TRBJ1-4	CASSLWGERVEKLFF	TGTGCCAGCAGTTTATGGGGGGAACGGGTTGAAAAACTGTTTTTT
-	-	TRBV5-1	TRBJ1-2	CASSLGGGNYGYTF	TGCGCCAGCAGCTTGGGCGGAGGGAACTATGGCTACACCTTC
-	-	TRBV9	TRBJ2-1	CASSVGLATDREQFF	TGTGCCAGCAGCGTAGGGCTAGCCACAGATCGTGAGCAGTTCTTC
-	TRBD2	TRBV4-1	TRBJ2-7	CASSQDLRGDYEQYF	TGCGCCAGCAGCCAAGATTTGCGGGGGGACTACGAGCAGTACTTC
-	-	TRBV7-9	TRBJ2-3	CASSPRGGSDTQYF	TGTGCCAGCAGCCCTAGGGGGGGATCGGATACGCAGTATTTT
-	-	TRBV7-6	TRBJ2-7	CASSLPGQPYEQYF	TGTGCCAGCAGCTTACCCGGACAGCCCTACGAGCAGTACTTC
-	-	TRBV9	TRBJ1-6	CASSSRTANSPLHF	TGTGCCAGCAGCTCAAGGACAGCTAATTCACCCCTCCACTTT
-	TRBD1	TRBV10-3	TRBJ2-3	CAIRGQVSTDTQYF	TGTGCCATCAGGGGACAGGTGAGCACAGATACGCAGTATTTT
-	TRBD2	TRBV5-6	TRBJ2-5	CASSLRASGKETQYF	TGTGCCAGCAGCTTGAGGGCTAGCGGAAAAGAGACCCAGTACTTC
few	TRBD1	TRBV19	TRBJ1-1	CASSPGTGMIEAFF	TGTGCCAGTAGTCCAGGGACAGGTATGATTGAAGCTTTCTTT
-	TRBD2	TRBV9	TRBJ2-1	CASSRGGSSYNEQFF	TGTGCCAGCTCGCGCGGGGGGAGCTCCTACAATGAGCAGTTCTTC
-	-	TRBV29-1	TRBJ1-1	CSVEGAEGLTEAFF	TGCAGCGTTGAAGGCGCGGAAGGACTCACTGAAGCTTTCTTT
-	-	TRBV6-1	TRBJ2-2	CASEDSRELFF	TGTGCCAGCGAGGACAGTAGGGAGCTGTTTTTT
-	-	TRBV5-6	TRBJ1-1	CASSRGVAGEAFF	TGTGCCAGCAGCCGCGGGGTTGCTGGTGAAGCTTTCTTT
-	-	TRBV7-2	TRBJ1-6	CASSPHGGYHNSPLHF	TGTGCCAGCAGCCCCCATGGGGGGTACCATAATTCACCCCTCCACTTT
-	-	TRBV21-1	TRBJ2-3	CASAQASALGTDTQYF	TGTGCCAGCGCTCAGGCTAGCGCCCTTGGGACAGATACGCAGTATTTT
-	TRBD1	TRBV7-2	TRBJ1-5	CASSISGTGTPLAQHF	TGTGCCAGCAGCATCTCCGGGACAGGGACCCCTTTAGCCCAGCATTTT
-	TRBD1	TRBV19	TRBJ1-2	CASTMDRGYGYTF	TGTGCCAGTACCATGGACAGGGGCTATGGCTACACCTTC
-	-	TRBV4-1	TRBJ1-1	CASSQDGWTVLAFF	TGCGCCAGCAGCCAAGATGGGTGGACAGTACTGGCTTTCTTT
-	TRBD2	TRBV7-3	TRBJ2-3	CASSHTGGATDTQYF	TGTGCCAGCAGCCATACGGGGGGGGCCACAGATACGCAGTATTTT
-	TRBD1	TRBV7-9	TRBJ1-2	CASSLNRGRSSNGYTF	TGTGCCAGCAGCTTAAATAGGGGGCGTTCCAGTAACGGCTACACCTTC
-	TRBD1	TRBV19	TRBJ1-1	CASSRTGEGTEAFF	TGTGCCAGTAGTAGGACAGGGGAGGGCACTGAAGCTTTCTTT
-	TRBD1	TRBV5-4	TRBJ1-1	CASSHGSDRGFEAFF	TGTGCCAGCAGCCACGGATCCGACAGGGGCTTTGAAGCTTTCTTT
-	TRBD1	TRBV7-9	TRBJ2-5	CASSRDSQETQYF	TGTGCCAGCAGCCGGGACAGCCAAGAGACCCAGTACTTC
-	-	TRBV7-2	TRBJ2-7	CASSLWGTNSYEQYF	TGTGCCAGCAGCTTATGGGGGACAAACTCCTACGAGCAGTACTTC
-	-	TRBV7-9	TRBJ1-4	CASSLVGGNEKLFF	TGTGCCAGCAGCTTAGTGGGCGGGAATGAAAAACTGTTTTTT
-	-	TRBV4-2	TRBJ1-4	CASSQATGADEKLFF	TGTGCCAGCAGCCAGGCGACAGGAGCGGATGAAAAACTGTTTTTT
-	-	TRBV6-5	TRBJ1-6	CASRGGGANSPLHF	TGTGCCAGCAGAGGCGGGGGCGCGAATTCACCCCTCCACTTT
-	-	TRBV6-1	TRBJ2-3	CASSEGGRSTDTQYF	TGTGCCAGCAGTGAAGGAGGGCGCAGCACAGATACGCAGTATTTT
once	-	TRBV7-2	TRBJ2-3	CASSFRTGLTDTQYF	TGTGCCAGCAGCTTCAGAACGGGACTCACAGATACGCAGTATTTT
once	-	TRBV4-2	TRBJ2-5	CASSGSRETQYF	TGTGCCAGCAGCGGGAGTCGGGAGACCCAGTACTTC
few	-	TRBV29-1	TRBJ1-1	CSVDFRAGEAFF	TGCAGCGTTGACTTCAGGGCTGGTGAAGCTTTCTTT
-	-	TRBV14	TRBJ1-1	CASSHQVGGRTFF	TGTGCCAGCAGCCACCAGGTAGGGGGAAGAACTTTCTTT
-	TRBD1	TRBV19	TRBJ1-2	CASSTLDRGHGYTF	TGTGCCAGTAGTACCCTCGACAGGGGGCACGGCTACACCTTC
-	-	TRBV19	TRBJ1-2	CASSTWTANYGYTF	TGTGCCAGTAGTACTTGGACAGCTAACTATGGCTACACCTTC
-	TRBD1	TRBV4-2	TRBJ2-7	CASSQGDRGPHEQYF	TGTGCCAGCAGCCAAGGGGACAGGGGCCCCCACGAGCAGTACTTC
-	-	TRBV18	TRBJ1-3	CASLRTETGNTIYF	TGTGCCAGCTTACGGACAGAAACTGGAAACACCATATATTTT
-	-	TRBV29-1	TRBJ1-5	CSVQLGSQPQHF	TGCAGCGTCCAGTTAGGGAGTCAGCCCCAGCATTTT